The T cell receptor (beta chain) under discussion was sequenced for a study of beta chain features in type 1 diabetes. The sample holds a few counts of this clone. What was sequenced were expressed TCRB transcripts, since all of the isolated RNA had been reverse transcribed. Produced via immunoSEQ multiplex PCR; TCRdb's table is partial and in-frame only. The data show roughly 40,000 clones, around 45% seen once. V shed 7 bases and J shed 3 bases, with 15 bases lying between them. Germline V gene sequence: CDR1 MNHNY, CDR2 SVGAGI (reference sequence). There are 15 residues in the CDR3. Input material: central memory CD4+ T cells from blood. This chain joins TRBV6-6 and TRBJ2-2, with a tentative D call TRBD1 (6 bases). The receptor was isolated from a woman in her late teens or twenties in good health. The CDR3 DNA reads TGTGCCAGCACCCCGACAGGTGTGGACACCGGGGAGCTGTTTTTT. Translated, it gives CASTPTGVDTGELFF.